Following are 6 T cell receptor beta chains from one sample sequenced in a study of early T cells in non-severe SARS-CoV-2 infection. TCRdb itself ran the 5' RACE reads through MiXCR, one entry per CDR3 protein. The sample has tens of thousands of distinct CDR3 sequences, 16% seen once; the top ten hold 5.1%. Sequences were derived from whole blood, sampled at baseline. The receptor set was obtained from an adult who was a healthcare worker with PCR-confirmed SARS-CoV-2 infection or an uninfected control (not recorded which).

This clonotype has just a few counts. The chain combines TRBV20-1 with TRBJ1-6, with 8 bases aligning to TRBD1. Germline-derived CDR1 and CDR2 are DFQATT and SNEGSKA (reference sequence). The CDR3 runs to 17 residues. Trimming at V came to 1 base and at J to 1 base, leaving 6 bases not matched to a gene. DNA of the CDR3: TGCAGTGCTAGAGCTTACAGGGGGAGGTCCTATAATTCACCCCTCCACTTT. It codes for CSARAYRGRSYNSPLHF.

The chain has TRBV11-2 and TRBJ2-1, with TRBD2 matching 7 bases. Germline-derived CDR1 and CDR2 are SGHAT and FQNNGV. The J segment lost 10 bases and the V segment lost 1 base, leaving 4 bases of the junction unmatched. The CDR3 spans 13 residues. CDR3: CASSLARAGEQFF. The CDR3 nucleotides are TGTGCCAGCAGCTTAGCTCGAGCGGGAGAGCAGTTCTTC.

The chain recombines TRBV3-1 with TRBJ1-6; D ambiguous. V was clipped by 1 base and J by 7 bases, with 5 bases between them. CDR3 length equals 13 residues. Germline V gene data show CDR1 as LGHDT and CDR2 as YNNKEL (reference sequence). CDR3 DNA: TGTGCCAGCAGCCAAGGGCGGAATTCACCCCTCCACTTT. This codes for CASSQGRNSPLHF.

The rearrangement links TRBV4-1 to TRBJ2-2; D may be TRBD2 (6 bases). This CDR3 has 19 amino acids. V was trimmed by 1 base and J by 1 base, leaving 19 bases between them. CDR1 is MGHRA, CDR2 YSYEKL, per germline. CDR3 loop: CASSQGVRRGAQNTGELFF. The CDR3 DNA follows: TGCGCCAGCAGCCAAGGGGTCAGGCGCGGGGCACAGAACACCGGGGAGCTGTTTTTT.

The rearrangement links TRBV6-2 or TRBV6-3 to TRBJ1-5, with D hard to call. CDR3 length: 12 residues. V shed 0 bases and J shed 5 bases, with 2 bases lying between them. Germline V gene lookup returns CDR1 MNHEY and CDR2 SVGEGT. The CDR3: CASSYSYQPQHF. In DNA form, the CDR3 reads TGTGCCAGCAGTTACTCGTATCAGCCCCAGCATTTT.

The genes are TRBV20-1 and TRBJ2-1; D possibly corresponds to TRBD2 (7 bases). Germline V gene data show CDR1 as DFQATT and CDR2 as SNEGSKA (reference sequence). The length of the CDR3 is 16 residues. V dropped 5 bases and J dropped 5 bases, with 22 bases sitting between them. CDR3 sequence reads: CSAANFWGGENNEQFF. Written as DNA, the CDR3 is TGCAGTGCTGCCAACTTCTGGGGGGGCGAGAACAATGAGCAGTTCTTC.